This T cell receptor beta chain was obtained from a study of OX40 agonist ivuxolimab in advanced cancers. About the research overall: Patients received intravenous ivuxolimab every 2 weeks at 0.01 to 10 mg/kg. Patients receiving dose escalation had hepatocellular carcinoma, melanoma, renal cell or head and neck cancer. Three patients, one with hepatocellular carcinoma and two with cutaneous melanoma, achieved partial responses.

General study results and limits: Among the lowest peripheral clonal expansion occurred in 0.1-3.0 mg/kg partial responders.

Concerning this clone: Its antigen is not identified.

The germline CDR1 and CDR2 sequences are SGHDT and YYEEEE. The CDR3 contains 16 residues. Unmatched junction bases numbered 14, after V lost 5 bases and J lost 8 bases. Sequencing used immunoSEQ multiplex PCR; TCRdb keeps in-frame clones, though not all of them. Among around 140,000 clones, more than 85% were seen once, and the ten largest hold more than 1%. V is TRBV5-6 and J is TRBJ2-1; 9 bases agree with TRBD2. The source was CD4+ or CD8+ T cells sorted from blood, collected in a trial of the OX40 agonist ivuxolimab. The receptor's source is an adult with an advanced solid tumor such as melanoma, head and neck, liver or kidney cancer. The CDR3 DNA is TGTGCCAGCAGGCAAACTTTAGCGGGAGCTCATCATGAGCAGTTCTTC. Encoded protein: CASRQTLAGAHHEQFF.